A selection of T cell receptor beta chains follows, all from one sample in a study of brain metastases from non-small cell lung cancer. The repertoire was sequenced with immunoSEQ multiplex PCR; TCRdb's copy has only in-frame clones and lacks some. The profile shows some 4,200 clones, nearly 90% of them singletons. The sample consisted of primary lung tumor tissue. Receptors originate from a donor at least 40 years old with non-small cell lung cancer. CDR3s include the opening cysteine and the closing phenylalanine or tryptophan. A D gene is named only where the DNA matches it firmly. Rows may omit the clone size; those that give it use once, few, many or a size class.

V	D	J	size	DNA	CDR3
TRBV24-1	TRBD1	TRBJ2-6	once	TGTGCCACCAGTGACACCCGGACGGGACAGGGGACGGGAGGGGCCAACGTCCTGACTTTC	CATSDTRTGQGTGGANVLTF
TRBV18	-	TRBJ2-1	-	TGTGCCAGCTCTCTCCCTTCGCCGGAGCAGTTCTTC	CASSLPSPEQFF
TRBV14	-	TRBJ1-1	-	TGTGCCAGCAGCCAAGTCGGAAGAGGTAGGGCTTTCTTT	CASSQVGRGRAFF
TRBV14	-	TRBJ2-1	-	TGTGCCAGCAGCCAACGGGAGTCCCCCCGCAATGAGCAGTTCTTC	CASSQRESPRNEQFF
TRBV28	TRBD1	TRBJ1-2	-	TGTGCCATCCTATCCGGGACAGGGCGAGGCTACACCTTC	CAILSGTGRGYTF
TRBV5-6	-	TRBJ1-3	-	TGTGCCAGCAGCTTGGAGACAATGTCTGGAAACACCATATATTTT	CASSLETMSGNTIYF
TRBV27	-	TRBJ1-2	-	TGTGCCAGCAGTTTAGATCCGGGTGGGGCTGGCTACACCTTC	CASSLDPGGAGYTF
TRBV7-8	-	TRBJ1-2	few	TGTGCCAGCTCCGATGGGGAGGCAGGGACTAACTATGGCTACACCTTC	CASSDGEAGTNYGYTF
TRBV6-2/TRBV6-3	-	TRBJ2-1	-	TGTGCCAGCAGTCGCTACAATGAGCAGTTCTTC	CASSRYNEQFF
TRBV7-2	-	TRBJ1-2	-	TGTGCCAGCAGCTTAGGTGGGGTAAGGGGCGTCTATGGCTACACCTTC	CASSLGGVRGVYGYTF
TRBV5-1	TRBD1	TRBJ2-3	-	TGCGCCAGCAACACTCCGGGACAGGGGGCCTTACCTAGCACAGATACGCAGTATTTT	CASNTPGQGALPSTDTQYF
TRBV3-1/TRBV3-2	-	TRBJ1-1	-	TGTGCCAGCAGCCAAGGACTATCGTGGGGGACTGAAGCTTTCTTT	CASSQGLSWGTEAFF
TRBV14	TRBD1	TRBJ2-4	-	TGTGCCAGCAGCCAAGGGACAGGGGGCCCTATAACCAAAAACATTCAGTACTTC	CASSQGTGGPITKNIQYF
TRBV20-1	-	TRBJ2-3	-	TGCAGTGCTAGTCCGGGCACAGATACGCAGTATTTT	CSASPGTDTQYF
TRBV7-3	TRBD2	TRBJ2-3	-	TGTGCCAGCAGCTTGGAGGGACTAGCGGGACTTAGCACAGATACGCAGTATTTT	CASSLEGLAGLSTDTQYF
TRBV14	-	TRBJ2-1	-	TGTGCCAGCAGCCAAGGATCGATTTCCTGGGGGAATGAGCAGTTCTTC	CASSQGSISWGNEQFF
TRBV7-8	-	TRBJ1-5	-	TGTGCCAGCAGCTTAATGGTGGGGGCAAGGCAGCCCCAGCATTTT	CASSLMVGARQPQHF
TRBV29-1	-	TRBJ1-1	-	TGCAGCGTTGGAGGGTCTTTGAACACTGAAGCTTTCTTT	CSVGGSLNTEAFF
TRBV5-5	-	TRBJ2-5	-	TGTGCCAGCAGCTTCCAGGACCCGCGGGAGACCCAGTACTTC	CASSFQDPRETQYF
TRBV4-1	-	TRBJ2-4	-	TGCGCCAGCAGCCAGTGGGCCTTCCCCTCGGACATTCAGTACTTC	CASSQWAFPSDIQYF
TRBV6-2/TRBV6-3	-	TRBJ2-2	once	TGTGCCAGCAGTTACTCGGAAACTCAAAGTGGGGAGCTGTTTTTT	CASSYSETQSGELFF
TRBV27	-	TRBJ1-5	-	TGTGCCAGCAGTTATCAGGGTTATCAGCCCCAGCATTTT	CASSYQGYQPQHF
TRBV10-2	TRBD1	TRBJ1-2	-	TGCGCCAGCAGTGAGTCGGGACAGATGAGAGGCTACACCTTC	CASSESGQMRGYTF
TRBV12-5	TRBD1	TRBJ1-1	-	TGTGCTAGTGGTCCACAGGGGCCCACTGAAGCTTTCTTT	CASGPQGPTEAFF
TRBV11-3	-	TRBJ2-1	-	TGTGCCAGCAGCCTTAGACAGCACAATGAGCAGTTCTTC	CASSLRQHNEQFF
TRBV9	TRBD2	TRBJ2-1	-	TGTGCCAGCAGCGTAGGGCCGGCGGGAGGAGACAATGAGCAGTTCTTC	CASSVGPAGGDNEQFF
TRBV14	-	TRBJ1-2	-	TGTGCCAGCAGCCAAGCTAGAGGCTATGGCTACACCTTC	CASSQARGYGYTF
TRBV7-3	TRBD2	TRBJ2-3	-	TGTGCCAGCAGCCGGGGAGGGCTCACAGATACGCAGTATTTT	CASSRGGLTDTQYF
TRBV6-5	TRBD1	TRBJ1-4	-	TGTGCCGGACAGGGTTTAAAGGAAAAACTGTTTTTT	CAGQGLKEKLFF
TRBV7-2	-	TRBJ2-3	-	TGTGCCAGCAGCGGGAGGATTAGCACAGATACGCAGTATTTT	CASSGRISTDTQYF
TRBV7-9	TRBD2	TRBJ2-7	once	TGTGCCAGCAGTCGCGGGGGTAGTGACTTCGAGCAGTACTTC	CASSRGGSDFEQYF
TRBV18	TRBD2	TRBJ2-7	-	TGTGCCAGCTCCCCTCCAACTAGCGGGGGCACCTACGAGCAGTACTTC	CASSPPTSGGTYEQYF
TRBV7-9	TRBD1	TRBJ1-4	few	TGTGCCAGCAGCCAGGGACAGGGACGTGAAAAACTGTTTTTT	CASSQGQGREKLFF
TRBV19	-	TRBJ1-2	-	TGTGCCAGTACCCCTAGCCAGAACTATGGCTACACCTTC	CASTPSQNYGYTF
TRBV2	TRBD1	TRBJ1-2	-	TGTGCCAGCAGTCCCGGGACAGGGGGCTTCTATGGCTACACCTTC	CASSPGTGGFYGYTF
TRBV7-2	TRBD1	TRBJ1-1	-	TGTGCCAGCAGCTTACGGGACAGGGACCCTGAAGCTTTCTTT	CASSLRDRDPEAFF
TRBV11-3	-	TRBJ2-5	few	TGTGCCAGCAGCCCAGGCAGGGCCTTCCAAGAGACCCAGTACTTC	CASSPGRAFQETQYF
TRBV29-1	TRBD2	TRBJ2-1	-	TGCAGCACGGGACTAGCGGGAGTAGGCGGCTACAATGAGCAGTTCTTC	CSTGLAGVGGYNEQFF
TRBV15	TRBD1	TRBJ1-1	-	TGTGCCACCAGCAGGGACAGGGAGGCTTCTGAAGCTTTCTTT	CATSRDREASEAFF
TRBV7-8	-	TRBJ1-2	-	TGTGCCAGCAGCTCCCGGGCCCGGGGGGCTTATGGCTACACCTTC	CASSSRARGAYGYTF
TRBV21-1	-	TRBJ2-5	-	TGTGCCAGCAGCAAGGACAGGGAAGAGACCCAGTACTTC	CASSKDREETQYF
TRBV6-5	-	TRBJ1-5	-	TGTGCCAGCAGTTACTCGGGGTATCAGCCCCAGCATTTT	CASSYSGYQPQHF